The present T cell receptor beta chain was sequenced within a study of shared clonotypes between healthy human individuals. As for the study in general: Donors were two women and three men aged 18 to 49.

The CDR3 totals 15 residues. Germline V gene lookup returns CDR1 SEHNR and CDR2 FQNEAQ (reference sequence). V was pared by 1 base and J by 4 bases, with 13 bases between. The study enrolled healthy HIV-negative adults without recent acute infections or vaccinations as donors. The run depth of the assay was deep. Several immunoSEQ 96-well plates shared each subset's DNA, each plate a replicate. Some clones are missing from TCRdb's copy, which holds only in-frame ones; the method was immunoSEQ multiplex PCR. In the table there are hundreds of thousands of clones, roughly four fifths of which are singletons.

The sequence was collected from a woman between 40 and 50 years old in good health. Some clones in this sample may be carry-over from other donors' samples. The sequenced material came from PBMCs. The chain uses TRBV7-9 and TRBJ1-1; no firm D call. The CDR3 DNA follows: TGTGCCAGCAGCTTAGTGTCCGGCGGCGGCACTGAAGCTTTCTTT. Its translation: CASSLVSGGGTEAFF.